These 18 T cell receptor beta chains share one sample of origin, sequenced in a study of blood T cell repertoires in COVID-19. Assay used: immunoSEQ multiplex PCR; TCRdb lists only in-frame clones, some missing. Among about 340,000 clones listed, roughly 90% were seen once. Material: PBMCs or T cells enriched from blood (not recorded which). The source of these receptors is a woman between 25 and 40 years old who had recovered from COVID-19.

The chain links TRBV27 to TRBJ2-1; a possible D gene is TRBD2 (6 bases). The germline V and J ends were trimmed by 5 bases and 10 bases, with 18 bases remaining between them. The CDR3 spans 14 residues. Germline V lookup: CDR1 MNHEY, CDR2 SMNVEV (reference sequence). This CDR3 reads CASSPRSGRGEQFF. The CDR3 coding sequence is TGTGCCAGCAGTCCTCGTAGCGGCCGAGGGGAGCAGTTCTTC.

The chain employs TRBV5-5 and TRBJ1-6; 10 nucleotides match TRBD1. V lost 4 bases, J lost 13 bases, and 11 bases stayed unmatched. From germline, CDR1 is SGHKS and CDR2 YYEKEE (reference sequence). This CDR3 region has 15 residues. CDR3 amino acids: CASSPSPGQGTPLHF. CDR3 sequence (DNA): TGTGCCAGCAGCCCATCACCGGGACAGGGGACCCCCCTCCACTTT.

The genes are TRBV28 and TRBJ1-1; 8 bases are a match to TRBD1. The V segment lost 5 bases and the J segment 4 bases; nucleotides outside the gene matches: 6. CDR1 and CDR2 from the germline V gene are MDHEN and SYDVKM. The CDR3 extends over 14 amino acids. As DNA, the CDR3 is TGTGCCAGCAGTAACCGGGACAGGTTCACTGAAGCTTTCTTT. Translated, it gives CASSNRDRFTEAFF.

This chain connects TRBV5-6 to TRBJ1-6; 8 bases match TRBD1. Germline V lookup: CDR1 SGHDT, CDR2 YYEEEE. Trimming at V came to 4 bases and at J to 0 bases, leaving 3 bases not matched to a gene. There are 16 residues in the CDR3. The CDR3 sequence: CASSLGQGSYNSPLHF. In nucleotides, the CDR3 is TGTGCCAGCAGCCTCGGACAGGGCTCCTATAATTCACCCCTCCACTTT.

The chain recombines TRBV27 with TRBJ2-7, with 8 bases lining up with TRBD1. J gave up 0 bases and V 1 base, and 2 bases lay outside the gene matches. Germline V lookup: CDR1 MNHEY, CDR2 SMNVEV (reference sequence). The CDR3 runs to 15 residues. DNA for the CDR3: TGTGCCAGCAGTTTATTGGGACAGGCCTCCTACGAGCAGTACTTC. Translated, it gives CASSLLGQASYEQYF.

The CDR3, as DNA: TGCGCCAGCAGCCCTGAGAACTCACTAGCTCAGACGGGGACCCAGTACTTC. Protein product: CASSPENSLAQTGTQYF. The V call is TRBV4-1, the J call TRBJ2-5; perhaps TRBD2 as D (6 bases). This CDR3 has 17 residues. Trimming took 4 bases from V and 7 from J, leaving 25 bases between them. CDR1 MGHRA and CDR2 YSYEKL come from the germline V gene.

The V and J genes are TRBV27 and TRBJ2-1; 13 positions match TRBD2. The CDR3 length is 17 residues. The V gene's germline CDR1 is MNHEY and CDR2 SMNVEV (reference sequence). V lost 4 bases to trimming and J lost 5 bases; unmatched junction nucleotides: 8. CDR3 sequence reads: CASSSPGLAGWNNEQFF. The CDR3 DNA reads as TGTGCCAGCAGTTCTCCGGGACTAGCGGGATGGAACAATGAGCAGTTCTTC.

The chain combines TRBV24-1 with TRBJ1-2, with D maybe TRBD1 (5 bases). Trimming shortened V by 5 bases and J by 6 bases, and 27 bases separated the two germline ends. The germline V gene has CDR1 KGHDR and CDR2 SFDVKD. CDR3 length: 18 amino acids. CDR3 DNA sequence: TGTGCCACCAGTGTGTGGAAGGCAGGGTATATGTGTGAGGATGGCTACACCTTC. Translating gives CATSVWKAGYMCEDGYTF.

The chain couples TRBV18 to TRBJ2-7; 7 positions match TRBD2. J lost 5 bases, V lost 6 bases, and 7 bases had no gene match. The V gene's germline CDR1 is KGHSH and CDR2 LQKENI. The CDR3 is 13 residues long. CDR3 protein: CASSWTRYNEQYF. The CDR3 DNA follows: TGTGCCAGCTCCTGGACTAGGTACAACGAGCAGTACTTC. Combining the CDR3 with reference TRBV18 and TRBJ2-7 gives the whole variable domain NAGVMQNPRHLVRRRGQEARLRCSPMKGHSHVYWYRQLPEEGLKFMVYLQKENIIDESGMPKERFSAEFPKEGPSILRIQQVVRGDSAAYFCASSWTRYNEQYFGPGTRLTVT.

J is TRBJ1-1 and V is TRBV28; D is unresolved. There are 15 residues in the CDR3. Germline V gives CDR1 MDHEN, CDR2 SYDVKM. The ends were cut back, 5 bases at V and 0 bases at J, with 13 bases in the middle. In DNA form, the CDR3 reads TGTGCCAGCAGTAAGAACAGTGGAATGAACACTGAAGCTTTCTTT. It yields the protein CASSKNSGMNTEAFF.

This sequence joins TRBV30 and TRBJ2-7; 11 nucleotides line up with TRBD2. Germline CDR1 is GTSNPN and CDR2 is SVGIG (reference sequence). The trim removed 5 bases at V and 3 bases at J, leaving 6 bases unmatched. CDR3 length: 14 residues. The CDR3 nucleotides read TGTGCCTGGGGCCTAGCGGGGGGTGTCTACGAGCAGTACTTC. Its translation: CAWGLAGGVYEQYF.

The chain uses TRBV11-1 and TRBJ2-7, with D possibly matching TRBD1 (5 bases). Germline lookup yields CDR1 SGHAT and CDR2 FQDESV (reference sequence). The CDR3 consists of 12 residues. The V and J ends lost 3 bases and 7 bases respectively, with 10 bases between them. The CDR3: CASSFRGEEQYF. CDR3 DNA: TGTGCCAGCAGCTTTAGGGGTGAGGAGCAGTACTTC.

The CDR3: CASSIRLAGGPGFTGELFF. The CDR3, as DNA: TGTGCCAGTAGTATAAGACTAGCGGGAGGGCCGGGTTTCACCGGGGAGCTGTTTTTT. The V call is TRBV19, the J call TRBJ2-2; TRBD2 matches at 14 bases. From germline, CDR1 is LNHDA and CDR2 SQIVND (reference sequence). Trimming cost V 2 bases and J 4 bases; bases outside gene matches: 9. The CDR3 has 19 residues.

This chain joins TRBV9 and TRBJ2-7; TRBD2 matches at 7 bases. Germline V gene lookup returns CDR1 SGDLS and CDR2 YYNGEE. This CDR3 comprises 15 residues. Trimming at V came to 0 bases and at J to 4 bases, leaving 7 bases not matched to a gene. The CDR3 DNA reads as TGTGCCAGCAGCGTAGGGGCGGGAGTGGAATACGAGCAGTACTTC. Translation: CASSVGAGVEYEQYF.

Only one count was recorded for this clone. This rearrangement joins TRBV5-1 to TRBJ2-3; no reliable D call. The ends were cut back, 2 bases at V and 2 bases at J, with 12 bases in the middle. CDR3 length: 15 amino acids. CDR1 is SGHRS, CDR2 YFSETQ, per germline. CDR3 amino acids: CASSLMYEFTDTQYF. The CDR3 DNA reads as TGCGCCAGCAGCTTAATGTACGAGTTCACAGATACGCAGTATTTT.

The CDR3, as DNA: TGTGCCAGCAGCTTAGACCTCGGCAGGCCCAACTATGGCTACACCTTC. It translates to CASSLDLGRPNYGYTF. The chain carries TRBV11-2 and TRBJ1-2; D gene ambiguous. CDR3 length: 16 residues. V lost 0 bases to trimming and J lost 2 bases, with 13 bases between them. The germline gives CDR1 SGHAT, CDR2 FQNNGV.

The chain combines TRBV7-8 with TRBJ2-4, with a tentative D call TRBD2 (6 bases). CDR3 length: 16 amino acids. V was pared by 3 bases and J by 1 base, with 13 bases between. Germline CDR1 and CDR2: SGHVS and FQNEAQ. The CDR3 coding sequence is TGTGCCAGCAGCTTTAAGCCGGCGGGGGCCAAAAACATTCAGTACTTC. It codes for CASSFKPAGAKNIQYF.

This sequence joins TRBV7-2 and TRBJ1-1; D may be TRBD1 (6 bases). This CDR3 is 14 amino acids long. The germline gives CDR1 SGHTA, CDR2 FQGNSA. The germline V and J ends were trimmed by 5 bases and 3 bases, with 13 bases remaining between them. CDR3 in DNA: TGTGCCAGCAGCCAACCCAACAGGGACACTGAAGCTTTCTTT. Residues: CASSQPNRDTEAFF.